This entry describes one T cell receptor beta chain. Combining a sample-barcoded 5' primer with a J-beta primer mix, a second PCR ran for roughly 6 to 11 cycles. TCRdb reprocessed the 5' RACE reads via MiXCR and lists one record per CDR3 protein. Found here are about 730,000 distinct CDR3 sequences, around 46% of them singletons; the top ten hold around 20%. The data belong to a study of blood T cells in healthy people across ages. CDR1 and CDR2 (germline): MGHRA, YSYEKL. The CDR3 extends over 14 amino acids. V lost 6 bases to trimming and J lost 3 bases; unmatched junction nucleotides: 5. The receptor comes from a woman aged 60-75 years in good health. Sample: blood. V and J are TRBV4-1 and TRBJ2-1; 7 bases line up with TRBD2. The CDR3 bases are TGCGCCAGCAGTGGCGGGACTAACTACAATGAGCAGTTCTTC. Protein: CASSGGTNYNEQFF.